A selection of T cell receptor beta chains follows, all from one sample in a study of shared clonotypes between healthy human individuals. Profiled with immunoSEQ multiplex PCR; TCRdb holds only in-frame clones, not every one. This sample carries roughly 2.4 million clones, approximately 94% of them seen once, and the ten largest clones take over 0.1%. Sequencing was performed on naive CD4+ T cells sorted from blood. The receptor set was obtained from a man between 18 and 35 years old in good health. CDR3s include the opening cysteine and the closing phenylalanine or tryptophan. Each record gives: CDR3 DNA, CDR3 protein, J gene, clone size, D gene, V gene. A D gene is named only where the DNA matches it firmly. Clone size, where shown, is once, few, many, or a class for clones that have expanded.

DNA: TGTGCCACCAAAGCGGAGCAGGGGTTGAACGAGCAGTACTTC
CDR3: CATKAEQGLNEQYF
J: TRBJ2-7
size: .
D: .
V: TRBV2

DNA: TGTGCCAGCAGCTTAGTTACGACTAGCGGGGGGATCAATGAGCAGTTCTTC
CDR3: CASSLVTTSGGINEQFF
J: TRBJ2-1
size: .
D: TRBD2
V: TRBV7-9

DNA: TGTGCCAGCAGCCATAGGGTGCCCTTGAACACTGAAGCTTTCTTT
CDR3: CASSHRVPLNTEAFF
J: TRBJ1-1
size: .
D: .
V: TRBV28

DNA: TGTGCCAGCAGCTGGGGACAGGGGGTATTTAATGAAAAACTGTTTTTT
CDR3: CASSWGQGVFNEKLFF
J: TRBJ1-4
size: .
D: TRBD1
V: TRBV5-5

DNA: TGTGCCAGCAGTCTTTTGGACGGCGGCACTGAAGCTTTCTTT
CDR3: CASSLLDGGTEAFF
J: TRBJ1-1
size: .
D: .
V: TRBV6-5

DNA: TGTGCCAGCAGTTACCCAGAGGGACTGTACAATGAGCAGTTCTTC
CDR3: CASSYPEGLYNEQFF
J: TRBJ2-1
size: .
D: .
V: TRBV6-6

DNA: TGTGCCAGTAGTACCGACAGGGTTCGCTATGGCTACACCTTC
CDR3: CASSTDRVRYGYTF
J: TRBJ1-2
size: .
D: TRBD1
V: TRBV19

DNA: TGCGCCAGCAGCCAGCGCGCAGGGGGCAGTGAAGCTTTCTTT
CDR3: CASSQRAGGSEAFF
J: TRBJ1-1
size: .
D: TRBD1
V: TRBV4-1

DNA: TGTGCCAGCAGCCGGGACAGGGAAAGCACAGATACGCAGTATTTT
CDR3: CASSRDRESTDTQYF
J: TRBJ2-3
size: .
D: TRBD1
V: TRBV5-4

DNA: TGTGCCAGCAGCGTAGATCGACTAGCGGGAGGTCCAGATACGCAGTATTTT
CDR3: CASSVDRLAGGPDTQYF
J: TRBJ2-3
size: .
D: TRBD2
V: TRBV9

DNA: TGTGCCAGCTCACGGACTAGCGGGGGGGGCCAATTGGACAATGAGCAGTTCTTC
CDR3: CASSRTSGGGQLDNEQFF
J: TRBJ2-1
size: .
D: TRBD2
V: TRBV18

DNA: TGTGCCATCAGTGAGTCATTGACAGGCACTGAAGCTTTCTTT
CDR3: CAISESLTGTEAFF
J: TRBJ1-1
size: .
D: .
V: TRBV10-3

DNA: TGTGCCAGTATTCGAAGGGGGGGGTCGGAGACCCAGTACTTC
CDR3: CASIRRGGSETQYF
J: TRBJ2-5
size: .
D: .
V: TRBV19

DNA: TGTGCCAGCAGCTTAACCGGGGGGCAGAGAGAAAAACTGTTTTTT
CDR3: CASSLTGGQREKLFF
J: TRBJ1-4
size: .
D: .
V: TRBV7-9

DNA: TGCGCCAGCAGCCAAGGAGTCTACTCCTACGAGCAGTACTTC
CDR3: CASSQGVYSYEQYF
J: TRBJ2-7
size: .
D: .
V: TRBV4-3

DNA: TGTGCCAGCAGTGGGCTCCCCGCCCTCTACGAGCAGTACTTC
CDR3: CASSGLPALYEQYF
J: TRBJ2-7
size: .
D: .
V: TRBV5-6

DNA: TGTGCCATCAGTGAGAGGGGGGGCCAAGTGAATGGCTACACCTTC
CDR3: CAISERGGQVNGYTF
J: TRBJ1-2
size: .
D: .
V: TRBV10-3

DNA: TGCGCCAGCAGCCCCACAGACAGAGGAAATAATTCACCCCTCCACTTT
CDR3: CASSPTDRGNNSPLHF
J: TRBJ1-6
size: .
D: .
V: TRBV5-1

DNA: TGTGCCAGCAGCTTGGGAGGGGCGAATGGAAACACCATATATTTT
CDR3: CASSLGGANGNTIYF
J: TRBJ1-3
size: .
D: .
V: TRBV5-4

DNA: TGTGCCAGTAGTATCCCGGGACAGAACTACAATGAGCAGTTCTTC
CDR3: CASSIPGQNYNEQFF
J: TRBJ2-1
size: .
D: TRBD1
V: TRBV19

DNA: TGCGCCAGCAGTGAGGGCTACACCGGGGAGCTGTTTTTT
CDR3: CASSEGYTGELFF
J: TRBJ2-2
size: .
D: .
V: TRBV10-1

DNA: TGCGCCAGCAGCCAAGCCCTGGGAACCTCACCCCTCCACTTT
CDR3: CASSQALGTSPLHF
J: TRBJ1-6
size: .
D: .
V: TRBV4-1

DNA: TGTGCCAGCAGGCGAGGGGGGGGAGGCACAGATACGCAGTATTTT
CDR3: CASRRGGGGTDTQYF
J: TRBJ2-3
size: .
D: .
V: TRBV6-5

DNA: TGTGCCAGCAGTTACCCCCCGACAGGGGCTAGCTACGAGCAGTACTTC
CDR3: CASSYPPTGASYEQYF
J: TRBJ2-7
size: .
D: TRBD1
V: TRBV6-6

DNA: TGCGCCAGCAGCCAAGAGACAGGGAATGGCTACACCTTC
CDR3: CASSQETGNGYTF
J: TRBJ1-2
size: .
D: TRBD1
V: TRBV4-3

DNA: TGTGCCAGCAGCGGAGGGGGGAACTATGGCTACACCTTC
CDR3: CASSGGGNYGYTF
J: TRBJ1-2
size: few
D: .
V: TRBV6-5